These 27 T cell receptor beta chains came from one sample sequenced in a study of identical twins' blood T cells. TCRdb re-called the 5' RACE reads with MiXCR, one entry per CDR3 protein. The table lists a few hundred thousand distinct CDR3 sequences, more than 25% of them singletons. What was sequenced was PBMCs. The receptor set was obtained from a woman aged 18 to 55 in good health.

The V call is TRBV12-3 or TRBV12-4, the J call TRBJ1-1; no reliable D call. The germline V and J ends were trimmed by 3 bases and 11 bases, with 13 bases remaining between them. This CDR3 has 12 residues. In nucleotides, the CDR3 is TGTGCCAGCAGTTTGCAGGCTGGGGATGCTTTCTTT. This encodes CASSLQAGDAFF.

This clonotype turned up a few times. V and J are TRBV7-2 and TRBJ1-1; no reliable D call. V lost 0 bases and J 4 bases, leaving 9 bases between the germline ends. CDR3 length: 14 amino acids. CDR1 is SGHTA, CDR2 FQGNSA, per germline. CDR3 loop: CASSLAPEGTEAFF. The CDR3, as DNA: TGTGCCAGCAGCTTAGCGCCCGAGGGCACTGAAGCTTTCTTT. The entire variable domain, with the rest obtained from reference TRBV7-2 and TRBJ1-1, is as follows: GAGVSQSPSNKVTEKGKDVELRCDPISGHTALYWYRQSLGQGLEFLIYFQGNSAPDKSGLPSDRFSAERTGGSVSTLTIQRTQQEDSAVYLCASSLAPEGTEAFFGQGTRLTVV.

V usage is TRBV24-1 and J usage is TRBJ2-2; D gene unclear. The ends were cut back, 0 bases at V and 6 bases at J, with 10 bases in the middle. CDR1 is KGHDR and CDR2 is SFDVKD in the germline V gene. The CDR3 extends over 15 amino acids. The CDR3 region has the DNA TGTGCCACCAGTGATTTGGGAAGGCGGCCCGGGGAGCTGTTTTTT. Its translation: CATSDLGRRPGELFF.

The sample holds a few counts of this clonotype. This sequence joins TRBV20-1 and TRBJ1-5; tentative D call: TRBD1 (5 bases). The CDR3 runs 15 residues. V was trimmed by 0 bases and J by 0 bases, leaving 9 bases between them. In germline, CDR1 is DFQATT, CDR2 SNEGSKA (reference sequence). CDR3 region: CSARDYGGSNQPQHF. In DNA form, the CDR3 reads TGCAGTGCTAGAGACTACGGGGGTAGCAATCAGCCCCAGCATTTT.

The gene calls are TRBV7-9 and TRBJ1-3, with a weak D call TRBD1 (6 bases). Trimming left V 5 bases short and J 6 bases short, with 26 bases between. The germline V gene encodes CDR1 SEHNR and CDR2 FQNEAQ (reference sequence). The CDR3 loop spans 18 amino acids. The CDR3 sequence is CASSQAFSFRQAVNTIYF. CDR3 DNA sequence: TGTGCCAGCAGCCAGGCCTTTAGCTTCAGACAGGCTGTAAACACCATATATTTT.

This clonotype was counted a few times. This sequence joins TRBV5-1 and TRBJ1-1; D gene unclear. This CDR3 contains 14 residues. The germline CDR1 and CDR2 sequences are SGHRS and YFSETQ. Deletions cut 0 bases from V and 1 base from J, with 7 bases between. The CDR3 DNA follows: TGCGCCAGCAGCTTGGGGGTCCGGAACACTGAAGCTTTCTTT. Residues: CASSLGVRNTEAFF.

This rearrangement joins TRBV7-9 to TRBJ1-4; D call uncertain. CDR3 length equals 14 residues. Trimming took off 5 bases at V and 7 bases at J, with 14 bases between the two ends. Germline V gene lookup returns CDR1 SEHNR and CDR2 FQNEAQ (reference sequence). CDR3 sequence: CASSRTSFSEKLFF. Written as DNA, the CDR3 is TGTGCCAGCAGCAGGACCTCGTTTAGTGAAAAACTGTTTTTT.

About this clonotype itself: A read error is possible here, since a much larger clone lies one base away. CDR3 region: CSTGALCNEQFF. The CDR3 DNA is TGCAGCACAGGGGCCCTCTGCAATGAGCAGTTCTTC. This rearrangement joins TRBV29-1 to TRBJ2-1, with 7 bases lining up with TRBD1. Trimming removed 8 bases from V and 6 bases from J; junction bases left unmatched: 7. The CDR3 has 12 residues. CDR1 SQVTM and CDR2 ANQGSEA come from the germline V gene.

In its sample, this clonotype was seen a few times. V usage is TRBV20-1 and J usage is TRBJ1-4, with a tentative D call TRBD1 (6 bases). Germline CDR1 reads DFQATT; CDR2 reads SNEGSKA (reference sequence). V was shortened by 0 bases and J by 6 bases, with 11 bases between the two germline ends. The CDR3 is 14 residues long. CDR3 region: CSARDTGRHEKLFF. CDR3 sequence (DNA): TGCAGTGCTAGAGATACAGGGCGGCATGAAAAACTGTTTTTT.

The chain joins TRBV5-1 to TRBJ1-1, with a possible D match to TRBD1 (5 bases). The germline V gene has CDR1 SGHRS and CDR2 YFSETQ. The CDR3 loop spans 13 amino acids. The V and J ends lost 4 bases and 12 bases respectively, with 19 bases between them. The CDR3: CASSLAGSRESFF. The CDR3 region has the DNA TGCGCCAGCAGCCTCGCAGGGAGTAGGGAATCTTTCTTT. Supplemented by reference TRBV5-1 and TRBJ1-1, the full variable domain reads KAGVTQTPRYLIKTRGQQVTLSCSPISGHRSVSWYQQTPGQGLQFLFEYFSETQRNKGNFPGRFSGRQFSNSRSEMNVSTLELGDSALYLCASSLAGSRESFFGQGTRLTVV.

The CDR3 DNA is TGTGCCAGCAGAGGGCAGGCTGGAAACACCATATATTTT. This gives the protein CASRGQAGNTIYF. V usage is TRBV7-2 and J usage is TRBJ1-3, with D unclear. Deletions cut 6 bases from V and 2 bases from J, with 8 bases between. Germline values: CDR1 SGHTA, CDR2 FQGNSA. The CDR3 extends over 13 amino acids. Full variable domain (outside the CDR3, taken from reference TRBV7-2 and TRBJ1-3): GAGVSQSPSNKVTEKGKDVELRCDPISGHTALYWYRQSLGQGLEFLIYFQGNSAPDKSGLPSDRFSAERTGGSVSTLTIQRTQQEDSAVYLCASRGQAGNTIYFGEGSWLTVV.

This clonotype was seen a handful of times. This chain connects TRBV9 to TRBJ2-1; D uncertain. The CDR3 has 14 amino acids. Germline CDR1 reads SGDLS; CDR2 reads YYNGEE. Trimming stripped 0 bases from V and 7 bases from J, with 11 bases between. The CDR3 loop reads CASSVDGRRNEQFF. Written as DNA, the CDR3 is TGTGCCAGCAGCGTAGACGGACGTAGGAATGAGCAGTTCTTC.

This clonotype was found a few times. V and J are TRBV5-1 and TRBJ2-4, with 7 bases aligning to TRBD2. The CDR3 has 13 amino acids. The trim removed 4 bases at V and 8 bases at J, leaving 6 bases unmatched. Per germline, CDR1 SGHRS and CDR2 YFSETQ. The CDR3 coding sequence is TGCGCCAGCAGCGCGGGGGTAAGGGACATTCAGTACTTC. Its protein product is CASSAGVRDIQYF.

This clonotype was recorded a few times. This chain joins TRBV29-1 and TRBJ1-2; D is ambiguous. Germline V gene data show CDR1 as SQVTM and CDR2 as ANQGSEA. V was shortened by 5 bases and J by 4 bases, with 11 bases between the two germline ends. The CDR3 has 12 residues. CDR3 DNA sequence: TGCAGCGTTTCACTTCAATCCTATGGCTACACCTTC. It encodes CSVSLQSYGYTF.

This clonotype was counted a few times. The CDR3 sequence is CSAFTQETQYF. In DNA, the CDR3 is TGCAGCGCCTTCACTCAAGAGACCCAGTACTTC. The chain is built from TRBV29-1 and TRBJ2-5; the D is unclear. Trimming left V 7 bases short and J 2 bases short, with 8 bases between. Germline CDR1 is SQVTM and CDR2 is ANQGSEA. This CDR3 comprises 11 residues.

The sample holds one count of this clonotype. The CDR3 region has the DNA TGTGCCAGCAGTCCAGCGGGAACCTACAATGAGCAGTTCTTC. Translated: CASSPAGTYNEQFF. The chain recombines TRBV6-2 or TRBV6-3 with TRBJ2-1; 7 bases agree with TRBD2. J gave up 2 bases and V 5 bases, and 3 bases lay outside the gene matches. Germline assignment: CDR1 MNHEY and CDR2 SVGEGT. The CDR3 has 14 residues.

Only a few counts were recorded for this clonotype. The chain carries TRBV28 and TRBJ1-3; possible D gene TRBD1, 6 bases. The CDR3 has 14 amino acids. V gave up 3 bases and J gave up 5 bases, with 11 bases separating them. Per germline, CDR1 MDHEN and CDR2 SYDVKM. The CDR3 here is CASSLQGSRNTIYF. The CDR3 DNA sequence: TGTGCCAGCAGTTTGCAGGGGTCGAGAAACACCATATATTTT.

This clonotype appeared a few times. This chain links TRBV6-4 with TRBJ2-1, with 11 bases matching TRBD2. This CDR3 contains 14 residues. V shed 4 bases and J 6 bases; nucleotides not matched to a gene: 2. CDR1 is MRHNA, CDR2 SNTAGT, per germline. The CDR3, as DNA: TGTGCCAGCAGTGCCGGGACTAGCGGCAATGAGCAGTTCTTC. It yields the protein CASSAGTSGNEQFF.

V usage is TRBV20-1 and J usage is TRBJ1-4; D unresolved. Germline loops: CDR1 DFQATT, CDR2 SNEGSKA (reference sequence). This CDR3 is built from 12 residues. The ends were cut back, 0 bases at V and 8 bases at J, with 7 bases in the middle. This CDR3 reads CSARESGEKLFF. The DNA for the CDR3 is TGCAGTGCTAGAGAGTCTGGCGAAAAACTGTTTTTT.

The genes are TRBV5-1 and TRBJ1-5; a possible D gene is TRBD1 (5 bases). The germline gives CDR1 SGHRS, CDR2 YFSETQ. The V gene lost 3 bases and the J gene lost 7 bases, with 11 bases spanning the gap. The CDR3 is 13 amino acids. Here the CDR3 reads CASSSDSGQPQHF. CDR3 sequence (DNA): TGCGCCAGCAGCTCCGACAGCGGCCAGCCCCAGCATTTT.

This clonotype was seen at least ten times. The rearrangement links TRBV5-1 to TRBJ1-1, with 7 nucleotides matching TRBD1. Trimming took 6 bases from V and 1 from J; bases not matched to a gene: 6. The CDR3 has 14 amino acids. Germline lookup yields CDR1 SGHRS and CDR2 YFSETQ. The CDR3 sequence is CASTQQGSNTEAFF. For the CDR3, the DNA is TGCGCCAGCACTCAACAGGGGTCGAACACTGAAGCTTTCTTT.

As concerns this clonotype: This may arise from a read error, as a much more abundant clone is one base away. The gene calls are TRBV20-1 and TRBJ1-2, with D perhaps TRBD1 (5 bases). The CDR3 contains 10 residues. The germline V gene encodes CDR1 DFQATT and CDR2 SNEGSKA (reference sequence). V was cut by 8 bases and J by 7 bases, with 11 bases left in between. CDR3: CSSSGSGYTF. In DNA, the CDR3 is TGCAGTTCTTCAGGGTCTGGCTACACCTTC.

The rearrangement joins TRBV20-1 to TRBJ1-5; D remains ambiguous. V lost 4 bases to trimming and J lost 2 bases, with 15 bases between them. The CDR3 runs to 15 residues. The germline V gene encodes CDR1 DFQATT and CDR2 SNEGSKA (reference sequence). The CDR3, as DNA: TGCAGTGCTAAACGCCTGTGGGGTGGCAATCAGCCCCAGCATTTT. Protein: CSAKRLWGGNQPQHF.

The J gene is TRBJ1-1, the V gene TRBV20-1; D ambiguous. The CDR3 contains 12 residues. The germline V gene has CDR1 DFQATT and CDR2 SNEGSKA (reference sequence). Between the trimmed V and J ends, which lost 4 bases and 4 bases, there was a span of 10 bases. The CDR3 spells CSATDGSTEAFF. The CDR3, as DNA: TGCAGTGCTACCGACGGAAGCACTGAAGCTTTCTTT.

The gene calls are TRBV5-1 and TRBJ2-1; TRBD2 matches 8 bases. CDR3 length: 19 amino acids. V shed 2 bases, J shed 2 bases, and the junction held 15 bases outside the gene matches. The germline CDR1 and CDR2 sequences are SGHRS and YFSETQ. DNA for the CDR3: TGCGCCAGCAGCTTACCACAACAAAAGACTAGCGCTACCTACAATGAGCAGTTCTTC. It encodes CASSLPQQKTSATYNEQFF.

The genes are TRBV7-9 and TRBJ2-1, with 9 bases that match TRBD2. The CDR3 is 15 residues long. With 3 bases clipped from V and 2 bases from J, the junction kept 2 bases outside the gene matches. Germline V gene lookup returns CDR1 SEHNR and CDR2 FQNEAQ (reference sequence). The CDR3 DNA reads as TGTGCCAGCAGCTTCGTAGCGGGAGCCTACAATGAGCAGTTCTTC. It encodes CASSFVAGAYNEQFF.

This clonotype has just a few counts. This chain connects TRBV14 to TRBJ1-1; D uncertain. Germline-derived CDR1 and CDR2 are SGHDN and FVKESK. The CDR3 extends over 12 amino acids. With 10 bases removed from V and 3 bases from J, the gap between germline ends came to 12 bases. Here the CDR3 reads CATGPLYTEAFF. The DNA of the CDR3 is TGTGCCACCGGTCCGCTTTACACTGAAGCTTTCTTT.